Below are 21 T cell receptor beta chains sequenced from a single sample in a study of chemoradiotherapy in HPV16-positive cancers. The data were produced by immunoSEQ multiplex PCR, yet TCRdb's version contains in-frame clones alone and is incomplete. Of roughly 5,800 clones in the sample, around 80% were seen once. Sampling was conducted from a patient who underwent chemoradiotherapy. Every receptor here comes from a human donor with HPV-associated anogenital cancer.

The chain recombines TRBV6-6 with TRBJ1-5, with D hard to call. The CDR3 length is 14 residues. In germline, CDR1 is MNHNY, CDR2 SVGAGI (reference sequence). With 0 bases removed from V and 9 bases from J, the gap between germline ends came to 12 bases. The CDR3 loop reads CASSYSGSIGPQHF. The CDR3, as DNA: TGTGCCAGCAGTTACTCGGGAAGCATAGGGCCCCAGCATTTT.

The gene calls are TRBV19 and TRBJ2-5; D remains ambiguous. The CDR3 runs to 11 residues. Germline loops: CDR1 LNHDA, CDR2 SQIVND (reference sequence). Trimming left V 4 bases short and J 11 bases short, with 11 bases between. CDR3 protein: CASSTPHEQYF. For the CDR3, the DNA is TGTGCCAGTAGTACCCCACACGAACAGTACTTC.

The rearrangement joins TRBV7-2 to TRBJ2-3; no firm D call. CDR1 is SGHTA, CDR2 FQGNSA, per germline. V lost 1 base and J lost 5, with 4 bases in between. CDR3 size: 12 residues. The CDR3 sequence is CASSLGVDTQYF. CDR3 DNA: TGTGCCAGCAGCTTAGGGGTAGATACGCAGTATTTT.

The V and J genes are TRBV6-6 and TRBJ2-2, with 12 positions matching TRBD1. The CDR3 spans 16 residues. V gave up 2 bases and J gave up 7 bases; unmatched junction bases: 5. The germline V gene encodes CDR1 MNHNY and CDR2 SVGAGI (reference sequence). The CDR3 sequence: CASSYTGQGAGGELFF. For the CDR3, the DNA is TGTGCCAGCAGTTACACGGGACAGGGGGCTGGCGGGGAGCTGTTTTTT.

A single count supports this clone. CDR3: CASRTGGANEQFF. The CDR3 DNA sequence: TGTGCCAGCAGGACGGGGGGGGCCAATGAGCAGTTCTTC. V usage is TRBV21-1 and J usage is TRBJ2-1; TRBD2, the D gene given by the table, was not confirmed from the DNA. TRBV21-1 is deemed a pseudogene. This CDR3 has 13 amino acids.

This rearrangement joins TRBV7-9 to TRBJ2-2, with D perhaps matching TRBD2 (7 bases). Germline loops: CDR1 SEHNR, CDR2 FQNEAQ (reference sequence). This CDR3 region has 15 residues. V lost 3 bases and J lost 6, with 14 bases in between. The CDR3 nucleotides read TGTGCCAGCAGCTTCCCGCGCGGGGGCCCCGGGGAGCTGTTTTTT. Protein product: CASSFPRGGPGELFF.

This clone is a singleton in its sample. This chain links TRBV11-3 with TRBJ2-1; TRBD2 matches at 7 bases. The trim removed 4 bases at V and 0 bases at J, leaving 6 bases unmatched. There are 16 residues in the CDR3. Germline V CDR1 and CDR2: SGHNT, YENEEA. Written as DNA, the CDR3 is TGTGCCAGCAGCTCGTCCGGGACTAACTCCTACAATGAGCAGTTCTTC. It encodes CASSSSGTNSYNEQFF.

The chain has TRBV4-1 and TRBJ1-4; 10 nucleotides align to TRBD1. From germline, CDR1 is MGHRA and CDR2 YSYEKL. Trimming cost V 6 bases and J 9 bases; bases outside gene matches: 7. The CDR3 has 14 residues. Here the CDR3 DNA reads TGCGCCAGCAGACAGACAGGGGGCAGAAAAAAACTGTTTTTT. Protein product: CASRQTGGRKKLFF.

For the CDR3, the DNA is TGCGCCAGCAGCCCCGGGACAGGGGGCTTCTATGGCTACACCTTC. Amino acids: CASSPGTGGFYGYTF. V and J are TRBV5-1 and TRBJ1-2, with 12 bases fitting TRBD1. The V and J ends lost 4 bases and 4 bases, in that order; junction bases with no gene match: 5. The V gene's germline CDR1 is SGHRS and CDR2 YFSETQ. The CDR3 spans 15 residues.

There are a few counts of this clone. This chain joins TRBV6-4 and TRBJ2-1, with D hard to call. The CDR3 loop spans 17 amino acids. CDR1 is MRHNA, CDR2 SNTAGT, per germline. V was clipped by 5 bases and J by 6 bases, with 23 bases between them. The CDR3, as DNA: TGTGCCAGCAGTCAAACGGTTTCCAGAGGAGTCATCAATGAGCAGTTCTTC. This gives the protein CASSQTVSRGVINEQFF.

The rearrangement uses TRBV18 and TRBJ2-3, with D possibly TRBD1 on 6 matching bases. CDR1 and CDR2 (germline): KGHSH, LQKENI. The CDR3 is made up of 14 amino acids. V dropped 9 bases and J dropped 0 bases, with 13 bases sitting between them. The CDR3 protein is CASHGQTSTDTQYF. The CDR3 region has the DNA TGTGCCAGTCACGGACAGACCAGCACAGATACGCAGTATTTT.

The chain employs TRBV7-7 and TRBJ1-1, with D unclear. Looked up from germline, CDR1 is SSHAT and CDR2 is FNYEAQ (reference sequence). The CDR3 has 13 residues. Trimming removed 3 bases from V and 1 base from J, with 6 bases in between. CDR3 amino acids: CASSLSENTEAFF. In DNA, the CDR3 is TGTGCCAGCAGCTTGAGCGAGAACACTGAAGCTTTCTTT.

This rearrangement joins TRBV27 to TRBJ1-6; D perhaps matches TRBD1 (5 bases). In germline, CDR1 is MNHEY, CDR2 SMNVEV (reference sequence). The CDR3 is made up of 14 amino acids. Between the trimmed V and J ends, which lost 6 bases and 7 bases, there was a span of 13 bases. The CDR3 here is CASREGGVNSPLHF. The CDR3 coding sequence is TGTGCCAGCAGGGAAGGAGGGGTGAATTCACCCCTCCACTTT.

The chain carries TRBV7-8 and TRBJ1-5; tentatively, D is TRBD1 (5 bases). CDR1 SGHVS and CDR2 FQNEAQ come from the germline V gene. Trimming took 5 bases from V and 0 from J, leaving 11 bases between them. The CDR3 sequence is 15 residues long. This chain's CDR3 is CASSAGGYSNQPQHF. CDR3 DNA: TGTGCCAGCAGCGCTGGGGGGTATAGCAATCAGCCCCAGCATTTT.

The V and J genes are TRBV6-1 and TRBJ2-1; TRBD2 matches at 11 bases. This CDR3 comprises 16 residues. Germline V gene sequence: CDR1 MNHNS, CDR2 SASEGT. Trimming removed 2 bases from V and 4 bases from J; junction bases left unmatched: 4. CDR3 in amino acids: CASSELTSGVYNEQFF. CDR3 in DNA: TGTGCCAGCAGTGAACTGACTAGCGGGGTTTACAATGAGCAGTTCTTC.

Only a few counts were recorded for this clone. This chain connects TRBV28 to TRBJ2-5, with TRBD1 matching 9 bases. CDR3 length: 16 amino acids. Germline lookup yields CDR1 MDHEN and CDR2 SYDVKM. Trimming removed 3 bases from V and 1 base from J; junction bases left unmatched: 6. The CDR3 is CASSFYRTGVQETQYF. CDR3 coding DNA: TGTGCCAGCAGTTTTTACCGGACAGGGGTCCAAGAGACCCAGTACTTC.

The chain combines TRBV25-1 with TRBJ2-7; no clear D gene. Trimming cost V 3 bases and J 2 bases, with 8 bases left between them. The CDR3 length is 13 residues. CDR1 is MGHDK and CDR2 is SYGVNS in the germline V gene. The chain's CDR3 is CASSELEPYEQYF. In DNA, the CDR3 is TGTGCCAGCAGTGAGCTAGAGCCCTACGAGCAGTACTTC.

CDR3 protein: CASSFAGGYTF. In DNA form, the CDR3 reads TGTGCCAGCAGTTTCGCGGGAGGCTACACCTTC. This chain uses TRBV28 with TRBJ1-2; D not resolved. Trimming removed 3 bases at V and 8 bases at J, with 7 bases between. The germline V gene encodes CDR1 MDHEN and CDR2 SYDVKM. This CDR3 region has 11 residues.

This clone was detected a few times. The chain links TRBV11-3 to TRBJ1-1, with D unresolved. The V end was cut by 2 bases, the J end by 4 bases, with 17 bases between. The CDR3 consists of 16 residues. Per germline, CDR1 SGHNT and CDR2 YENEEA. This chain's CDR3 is CASSLWAQPGGTEAFF. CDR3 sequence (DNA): TGTGCCAGCAGCTTATGGGCTCAACCAGGTGGCACTGAAGCTTTCTTT.

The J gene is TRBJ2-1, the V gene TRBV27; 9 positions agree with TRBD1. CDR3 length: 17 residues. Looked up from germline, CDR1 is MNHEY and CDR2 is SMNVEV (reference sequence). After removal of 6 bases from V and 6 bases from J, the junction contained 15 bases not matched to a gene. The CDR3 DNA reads TGTGCCAGCAGCTCCATTTTGACCGGGACAGGGATCAATGAGCAGTTCTTC. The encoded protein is CASSSILTGTGINEQFF.

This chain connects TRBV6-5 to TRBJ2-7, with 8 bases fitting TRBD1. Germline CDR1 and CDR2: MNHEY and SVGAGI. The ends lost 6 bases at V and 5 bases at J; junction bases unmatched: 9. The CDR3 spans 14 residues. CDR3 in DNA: TGTGCCAGCAGGACCGGGACAGGATGGGACGAGCAGTACTTC. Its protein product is CASRTGTGWDEQYF.